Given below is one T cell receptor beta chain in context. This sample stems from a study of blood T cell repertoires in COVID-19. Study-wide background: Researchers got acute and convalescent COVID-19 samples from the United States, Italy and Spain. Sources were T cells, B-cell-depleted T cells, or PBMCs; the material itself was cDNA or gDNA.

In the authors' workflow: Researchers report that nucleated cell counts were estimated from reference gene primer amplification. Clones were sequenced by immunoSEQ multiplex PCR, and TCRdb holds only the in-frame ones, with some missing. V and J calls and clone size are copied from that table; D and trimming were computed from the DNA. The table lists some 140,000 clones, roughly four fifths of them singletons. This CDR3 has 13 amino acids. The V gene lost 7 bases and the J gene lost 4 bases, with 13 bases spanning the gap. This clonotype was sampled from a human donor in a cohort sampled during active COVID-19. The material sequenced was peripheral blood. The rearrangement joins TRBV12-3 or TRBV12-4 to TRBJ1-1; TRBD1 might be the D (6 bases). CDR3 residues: CASNRQVSTEAFF. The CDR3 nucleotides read TGTGCCAGCAATCGACAGGTGAGCACTGAAGCTTTCTTT.